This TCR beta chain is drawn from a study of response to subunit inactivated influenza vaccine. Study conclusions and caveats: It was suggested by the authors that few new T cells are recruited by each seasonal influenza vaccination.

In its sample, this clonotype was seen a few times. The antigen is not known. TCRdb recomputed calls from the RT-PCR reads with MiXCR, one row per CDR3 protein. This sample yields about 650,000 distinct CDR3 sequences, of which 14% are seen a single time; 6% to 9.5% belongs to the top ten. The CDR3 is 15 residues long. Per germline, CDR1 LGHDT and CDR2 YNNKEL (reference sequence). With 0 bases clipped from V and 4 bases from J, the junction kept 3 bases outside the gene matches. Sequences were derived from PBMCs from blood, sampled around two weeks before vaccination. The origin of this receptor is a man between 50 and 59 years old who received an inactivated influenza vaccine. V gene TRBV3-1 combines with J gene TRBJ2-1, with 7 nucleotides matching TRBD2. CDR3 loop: CASSQEAGPYNEQFF. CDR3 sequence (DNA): TGTGCCAGCAGCCAAGAAGCGGGACCATACAATGAGCAGTTCTTC.